These T cell receptor beta chains were read from a single sample in a study of blood T cell repertoires in COVID-19. The method was immunoSEQ multiplex PCR; TCRdb's version includes in-frame clones alone and lacks a portion of them. The sample has roughly 350,000 clones, 85% seen once. The material sequenced was peripheral blood. The origin of the receptors is a woman under 30 with acute or convalescent COVID-19. Each CDR3 is given without its conserved first and last residue. Size values are once, few and many counts, or a class for expanded clones, and some rows have none.

v_call clone_size cdr3_aa
TRBV5-1 NA ASSLALDRELASEQF
TRBV5-1 NA ASRQDYNEQF
TRBV6-5 once ASSSQGRDEKLF
TRBV28 NA ASSLFRSGRAIQPQH
TRBV11-2 NA ASSLASQGVNQPQH
TRBV29-1 NA SAIPGHNYGYT
TRBV15 few ATSTDRTVSNTEAF
TRBV28 NA ASRTGTGFAEAF
TRBV9 NA ASNPGLAGAEQY
TRBV2 NA ASNGQGSLSTEAF
TRBV11-2 NA ASSLNLGVVGAKQY
TRBV4-1 NA ASSQDPWTGNYGYT
TRBV9 NA ASSVGTPGTGIQY
TRBV5-4 NA ASSKGGTTDTQY
TRBV5-1 NA ASSGTGFDEQF
TRBV6-6 NA ASMQGQILETQY
TRBV28 once ASRRTATYGYT